This T cell receptor beta chain was retrieved from a study of shared clonotypes between healthy human individuals. A note on this clone: The antigen remains undetermined.

At the deep level, the assay was run. Unsorted PBMCs provided DNA that was sequenced on ten immunoSEQ deep assay plates. Authors' methods: With immunoSEQ giving junction-only sequences and no quality scores, filtering differed. Generated by immunoSEQ multiplex PCR, the TCRdb table keeps only in-frame clones and is missing some. From that table come the V and J calls and clone size; the DNA was used to work out D and trimming. The table has some 490,000 clones, about 78% seen once. General study results and limits: How much donors shared clonotypes was expected to be affected by sequencing depth.

The material sequenced was PBMCs. This clonotype originated in a woman between 40 and 55 years old in good health. Some clones in this sample may be carry-over from other donors' samples.

The CDR3 loop reads CASSPAGAFYEQYF. The CDR3, as DNA: TGTGCCAGTAGTCCCGCCGGGGCCTTCTACGAGCAGTACTTC. The V and J genes are TRBV19 and TRBJ2-7; D may be TRBD1 or TRBD2 (5 bases each). The germline V and J ends were trimmed by 5 bases and 3 bases, with 14 bases remaining between them. Germline V gene data show CDR1 as LNHDA and CDR2 as SQIVND (reference sequence). CDR3 length equals 14 residues.